This TCR beta chain is from a study of blood T cell repertoires in COVID-19. The overall study: COVID-19 samples collected from the United States, Italy and Spain covered acute and convalescent phases. T cells, B-cell-depleted T cells, or PBMCs provided the cDNA or gDNA that served as material.

The germline V and J ends were trimmed by 3 bases and 3 bases, with 11 bases remaining between them. Germline CDR1 is ENHRY and CDR2 is SYGVKD. The CDR3 is 14 residues long. TCRdb's copy holds only in-frame clones and misses some; the assay was immunoSEQ multiplex PCR. The sample has more than 95,000 clones, 81% seen once. The chain employs TRBV10-3 and TRBJ2-5, with D possibly matching TRBD1 (5 bases). The sequenced sample was peripheral blood. This sequence was found in a woman in her 70s with acute or convalescent COVID-19. The CDR3 sequence is CAISEGADKETQYF. The CDR3 nucleotides read TGTGCCATCAGTGAAGGTGCGGACAAAGAGACCCAGTACTTC.